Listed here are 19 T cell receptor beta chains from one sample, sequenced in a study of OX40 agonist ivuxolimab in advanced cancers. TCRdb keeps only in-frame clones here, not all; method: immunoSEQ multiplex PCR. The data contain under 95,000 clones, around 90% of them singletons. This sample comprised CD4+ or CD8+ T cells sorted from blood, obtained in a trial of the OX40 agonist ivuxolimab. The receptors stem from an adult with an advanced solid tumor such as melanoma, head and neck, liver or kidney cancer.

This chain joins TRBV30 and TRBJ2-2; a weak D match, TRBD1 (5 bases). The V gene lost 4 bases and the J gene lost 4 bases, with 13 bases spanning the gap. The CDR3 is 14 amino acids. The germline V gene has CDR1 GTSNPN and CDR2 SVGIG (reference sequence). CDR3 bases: TGTGCCTGGACTGAAATTAGGGGCACCGGGGAGCTGTTTTTT. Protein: CAWTEIRGTGELFF.

The CDR3 reads CASSCHGTEDQETQYF. DNA of the CDR3: TGTGCCAGCAGTTGCCACGGGACAGAGGACCAAGAGACCCAGTACTTC. The chain is built from TRBV27 and TRBJ2-5; the match to TRBD1 covers 7 bases. J was trimmed by 0 bases and V by 4 bases; bases with no gene match: 8. This CDR3 has 16 residues. The germline gives CDR1 MNHEY, CDR2 SMNVEV (reference sequence).

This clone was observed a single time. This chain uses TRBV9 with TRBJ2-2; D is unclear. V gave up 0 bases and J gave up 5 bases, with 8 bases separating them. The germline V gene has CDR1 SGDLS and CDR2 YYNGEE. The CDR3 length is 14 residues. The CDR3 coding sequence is TGTGCCAGCAGCGTAGATTCGGCAACCGGGGAGCTGTTTTTT. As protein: CASSVDSATGELFF.

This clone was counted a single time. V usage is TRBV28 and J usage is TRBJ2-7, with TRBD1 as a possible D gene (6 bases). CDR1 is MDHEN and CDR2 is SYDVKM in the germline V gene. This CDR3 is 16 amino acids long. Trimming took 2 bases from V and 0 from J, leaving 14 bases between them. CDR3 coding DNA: TGTGCCAGCAGTTTAACGTCAGGGGTAAGCTCCTACGAGCAGTACTTC. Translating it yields CASSLTSGVSSYEQYF.

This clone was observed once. The CDR3 coding sequence is TGTGCCAGCAGCTTTTGGACAGGCTACGAGCAGTACTTC. It encodes CASSFWTGYEQYF. The chain carries TRBV11-1 and TRBJ2-7, with 7 bases matching TRBD1. V lost 3 bases and J lost 3; bases outside the gene matches: 2. CDR3 size: 13 residues. Germline V CDR1 and CDR2: SGHAT, FQDESV (reference sequence).

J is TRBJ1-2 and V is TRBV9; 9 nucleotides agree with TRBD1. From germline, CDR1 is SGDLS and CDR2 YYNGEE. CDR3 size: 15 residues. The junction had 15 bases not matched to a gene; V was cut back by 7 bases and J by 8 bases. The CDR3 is CASGRLQGAGEGYTF. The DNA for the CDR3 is TGTGCCAGCGGTAGACTACAGGGGGCGGGTGAGGGCTACACCTTC.

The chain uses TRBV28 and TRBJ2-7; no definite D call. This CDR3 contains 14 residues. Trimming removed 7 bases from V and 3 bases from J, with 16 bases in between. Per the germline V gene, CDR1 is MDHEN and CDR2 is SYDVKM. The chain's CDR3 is CASKQRRRLYEQYF. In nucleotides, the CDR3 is TGTGCCAGCAAACAACGGCGCAGACTCTACGAGCAGTACTTC.

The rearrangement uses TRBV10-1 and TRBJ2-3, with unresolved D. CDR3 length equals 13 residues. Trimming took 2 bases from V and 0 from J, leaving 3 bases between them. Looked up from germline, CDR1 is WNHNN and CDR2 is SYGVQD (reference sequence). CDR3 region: CASSESSTDTQYF. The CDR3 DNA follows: TGCGCCAGCAGTGAGAGCAGCACAGATACGCAGTATTTT.

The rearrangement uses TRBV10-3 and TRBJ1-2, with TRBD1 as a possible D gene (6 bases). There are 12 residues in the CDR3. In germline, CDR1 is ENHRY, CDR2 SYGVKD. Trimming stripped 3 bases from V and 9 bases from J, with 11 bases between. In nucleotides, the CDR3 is TGTGCCATCAGTGACAGGGGTGGGAGCTACACCTTC. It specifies CAISDRGGSYTF.

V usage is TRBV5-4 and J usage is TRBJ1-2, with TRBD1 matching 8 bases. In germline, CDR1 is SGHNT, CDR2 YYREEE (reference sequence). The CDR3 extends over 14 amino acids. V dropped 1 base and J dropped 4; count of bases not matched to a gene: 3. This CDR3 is CASSLRTGTYGYTF. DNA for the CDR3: TGTGCCAGCAGCTTGAGGACAGGGACCTATGGCTACACCTTC.

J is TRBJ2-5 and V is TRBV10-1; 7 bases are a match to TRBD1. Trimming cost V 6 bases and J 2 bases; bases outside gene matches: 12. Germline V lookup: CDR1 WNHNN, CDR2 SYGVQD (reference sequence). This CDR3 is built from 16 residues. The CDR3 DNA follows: TGCGCCAGCAGCGCAAAACCGGGACAGAGACAAGAGACCCAGTACTTC. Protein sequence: CASSAKPGQRQETQYF.

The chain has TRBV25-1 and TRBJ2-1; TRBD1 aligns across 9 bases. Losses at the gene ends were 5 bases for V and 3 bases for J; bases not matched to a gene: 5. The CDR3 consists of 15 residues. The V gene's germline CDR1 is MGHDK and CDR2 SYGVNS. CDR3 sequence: CASSQDRGFYNEQFF. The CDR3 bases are TGTGCCAGCAGTCAGGACAGGGGTTTCTACAATGAGCAGTTCTTC.

CDR3 sequence reads: CASSGGSAYEQYF. CDR3 in DNA: TGTGCCAGCAGTGGAGGCTCCGCGTATGAGCAGTACTTC. This sequence joins TRBV6-5 and TRBJ2-7; a possible D gene is TRBD2 (5 bases). Trimming removed 5 bases from V and 7 bases from J, with 15 bases in between. This CDR3 contains 13 residues. Germline loops: CDR1 MNHEY, CDR2 SVGAGI.

The CDR3 region has the DNA TGTGCCAGCAGTGATAGGGGCATGAACACTGAAGCTTTCTTT. Its protein product is CASSDRGMNTEAFF. This rearrangement joins TRBV6-1 to TRBJ1-1; TRBD1 might be the D (5 bases). CDR3 length: 14 residues. Germline values: CDR1 MNHNS, CDR2 SASEGT. V was cut by 3 bases and J by 0 bases, with 8 bases left in between.

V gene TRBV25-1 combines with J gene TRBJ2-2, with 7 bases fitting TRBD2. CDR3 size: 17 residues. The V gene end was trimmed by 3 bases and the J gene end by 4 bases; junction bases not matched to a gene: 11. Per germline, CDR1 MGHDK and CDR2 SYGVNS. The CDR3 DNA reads TGTGCCAGCAGTGAGGCGGGAGACAGAATTTTCACCGGGGAGCTGTTTTTT. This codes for CASSEAGDRIFTGELFF.

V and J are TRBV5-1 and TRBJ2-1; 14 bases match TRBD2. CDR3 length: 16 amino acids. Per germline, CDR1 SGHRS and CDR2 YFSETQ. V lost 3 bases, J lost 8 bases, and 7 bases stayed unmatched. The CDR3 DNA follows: TGCGCCAGCAGCTACCTGACTAGCGGGAGGGGTGATGAGCAGTTCTTC. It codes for CASSYLTSGRGDEQFF.

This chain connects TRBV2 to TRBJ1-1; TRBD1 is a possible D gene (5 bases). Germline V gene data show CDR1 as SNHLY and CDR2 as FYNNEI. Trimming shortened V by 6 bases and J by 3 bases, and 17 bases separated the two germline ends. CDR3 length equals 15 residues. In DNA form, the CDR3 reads TGTGCCAGCAGACCCAGGGACGGAGTGGACACTGAAGCTTTCTTT. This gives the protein CASRPRDGVDTEAFF.

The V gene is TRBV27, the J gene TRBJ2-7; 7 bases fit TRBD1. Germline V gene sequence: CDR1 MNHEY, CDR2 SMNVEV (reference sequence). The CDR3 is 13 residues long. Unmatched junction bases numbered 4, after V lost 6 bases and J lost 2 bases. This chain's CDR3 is CASSRQGPYEQYF. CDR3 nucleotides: TGTGCCAGCAGCCGACAGGGCCCCTACGAGCAGTACTTC.

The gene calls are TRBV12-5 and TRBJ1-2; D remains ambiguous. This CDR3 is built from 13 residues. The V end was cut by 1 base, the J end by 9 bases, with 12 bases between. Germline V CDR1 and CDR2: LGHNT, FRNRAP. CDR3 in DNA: TGTGCTAGTGGTTTGGCCATCATTGATAGCTACACCTTC. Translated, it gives CASGLAIIDSYTF.